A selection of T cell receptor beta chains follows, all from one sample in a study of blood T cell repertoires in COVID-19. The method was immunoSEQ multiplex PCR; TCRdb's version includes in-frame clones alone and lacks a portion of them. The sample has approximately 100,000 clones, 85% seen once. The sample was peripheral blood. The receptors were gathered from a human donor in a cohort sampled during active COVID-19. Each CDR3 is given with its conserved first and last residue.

CASSSNAAGYQPQHF | TRBV6-6
CASSLGAQETQYF | TRBV5-6
CASSEFAYEQYF | TRBV2
CASSPYRDRAIPYEQYF | TRBV28
CASSKAVTSQRTQYF | TRBV21-1
CETGTGGVAAGNTIYF | TRBV5-4
CASIDRNTEAFF | TRBV3-1/TRBV3-2
CASITGGNTEAFF | TRBV10-2
CASSLRWGSDGYTF | TRBV7-2
CAISESGDYGYTF | TRBV10-3
CASRGRFLNYEQYF | TRBV2
CASSATGLVNQPQHF | TRBV7-9
CASSLDPGGRTEAFF | TRBV5-5
CASGDFSGNTIYF | TRBV12-5
CASSGQGSSYEQYF | TRBV19
CASSLGAGEQYF | TRBV12-3/TRBV12-4
CASHGTHANYGYTF | TRBV2
CASSLGLAGGETQYF | TRBV4-3
CASSSTSDEQFF | TRBV11-2
CSVSGTSGSNEQFF | TRBV29-1
CASSQVGLQDNQPQHF | TRBV4-2
CASSLGGEINYGYTF | TRBV5-4
CASTRDSRTYGYTF | TRBV28
CATLPRDRAELHGYTF | TRBV19
CASSVGRASTDTQYF | TRBV9
CASGLPGQGCYEQYF | TRBV12-5
CASSLAHSYEQYF | TRBV5-1
CASSAGLYADEQYF | TRBV2
CASSVAPNTGELFF | TRBV9
CASSPTPRGSKQFF | TRBV6-5
CASSEGGGSYNEQFF | TRBV6-1
CSVVKEGTEAFF | TRBV29-1
CASSLAAFSQETQYF | TRBV7-6
CASSLGQGVDNEQFF | TRBV28
CASSPLGLAGYEQYF | TRBV7-9
CASSLEGLAGRIQYEQYF | TRBV11-2
CASSLSTRWETQYF | TRBV11-2
CASSVGQGPYEQYF | TRBV18
CASSPPYNEQFF | TRBV10-2
CASSPWGDETSEQFF | TRBV7-2
CASSQQRGDQETQYF | TRBV4-2
CASSFRGNTEAFF | TRBV12-3/TRBV12-4
CASSPEGQGTGAFF | TRBV18